In this sample, the clone carrying this T cell receptor beta chain turned up a few times. The source of the sample is a study of T-cell reconstitution after alpha-beta-depleted transplantation in children. The CDR3 contains 15 residues. V shed 0 bases, J shed 2 bases, and the junction held 4 bases outside the gene matches. From germline, CDR1 is MNHEY and CDR2 SVGAGI. Preparation of the TCRbeta library was carried out with unique molecular identifiers. TCRdb reprocessed the PCR reads via MiXCR and lists one record per CDR3 protein. Here the sample spans 200,000 to 300,000 distinct CDR3 sequences, around 12% being singletons.

The TCR comes from a human donor who donated a stem cell graft to a child with acute lymphoblastic leukemia. The material was PBMCs from the stem cell graft donor, obtained from the stem cell graft. The chain employs TRBV6-5 and TRBJ2-7; 7 positions agree with TRBD2. The DNA for the CDR3 is TGTGCCAGCAGTTACTCGTCAGCGGGGACCTACGAGCAGTACTTC. Protein sequence: CASSYSSAGTYEQYF.